This is a list of T cell receptor beta chains from one sample in a study of blood T cell repertoires in COVID-19. The method was immunoSEQ multiplex PCR; TCRdb's version includes in-frame clones alone and lacks a portion of them. The top ten clones hold about 7% of a sample with 350,000 to 400,000 clones, 90% of them seen once. The source material was peripheral blood. All receptors derive from a man aged 18 to 29 with active or convalescent COVID-19. CDR3s include the opening cysteine and the closing phenylalanine or tryptophan. Fields, in order: clone size, V gene, J gene, CDR3 length, D gene, CDR3 DNA, CDR3 protein. A D gene is named only where the DNA matches it firmly. Only some rows state a clone size, as once, few, many or a class for expanded clones.

>NA|TRBV6-5|TRBJ1-6|14|TRBD1
TGTGCCAGCAGCCCGGGACAGTGGAATTCACCCCTCCACTTT
CASSPGQWNSPLHF
>NA|TRBV7-3|TRBJ1-1|15|NA
TGTGCCAGCAGCTTAACCGCAGGGCCGAACACTGAAGCTTTCTTT
CASSLTAGPNTEAFF
>NA|TRBV2|TRBJ1-5|15|TRBD1
TGTGCCAGCAAATTCCGGGACAGGGGTAATCAGCCCCAGCATTTT
CASKFRDRGNQPQHF
>NA|TRBV7-2|TRBJ1-2|14|NA
TGTGCCAGCAGCTTAATACAGGAGAACTATGGCTACACCTTC
CASSLIQENYGYTF
>NA|TRBV5-5|TRBJ2-7|15|TRBD1
TGTGCCAGCAGCCCCCGGGACAGGGGGCTTTACGAGCAGTACTTC
CASSPRDRGLYEQYF
>NA|TRBV19|TRBJ2-7|13|NA
TGTGCCAGTAGTTTATCGGGCCAGGGCGAGCAGTACTTC
CASSLSGQGEQYF
>NA|TRBV28|TRBJ2-3|17|TRBD2
TGTGCCAGCAGTTTAGGTCTCCTAGCGGGAGGCACAGATACGCAGTATTTT
CASSLGLLAGGTDTQYF
>NA|TRBV18|TRBJ1-1|13|NA
TGTGCCAGCTCTCTCAGGGGAGCCACTGAAGCTTTCTTT
CASSLRGATEAFF
>NA|TRBV7-2|TRBJ1-1|16|TRBD1
TGTGCCAGCAGTCCCGGACAGGGTCGTCCGAACACTGAAGCTTTCTTT
CASSPGQGRPNTEAFF
>NA|TRBV2|TRBJ2-5|11|NA
TGTGCCAGCAGTGAACCCCCAACCCAGTACTTC
CASSEPPTQYF
>NA|TRBV5-4|TRBJ2-2|17|TRBD2
TGTGCCAGCAGCTTGGCGGTGCTAGCGGGAGGTACCGGGGAGCTGTTTTTT
CASSLAVLAGGTGELFF
>NA|TRBV9|TRBJ1-4|17|TRBD1
TGTGCCAGCAGCGTAGGGCAGGGGGCCGCGGCTAATGAAAAACTGTTTTTT
CASSVGQGAAANEKLFF
>NA|TRBV9|TRBJ2-1|15|TRBD2
TGTGCCAGCAGCGCCGGGACTAGCGCCTACAATGAGCAGTTCTTC
CASSAGTSAYNEQFF
>NA|TRBV5-6|TRBJ2-5|15|NA
TGTGCCAGCAGCAGCCCTCGTAAGAAAAGCGAGACCCAGTACTTC
CASSSPRKKSETQYF
>NA|TRBV5-1|TRBJ1-1|15|TRBD1
TGCGCCAGCGGGACAGGGAGTTCCTCGGGAACTGAAGCTTTCTTT
CASGTGSSSGTEAFF
>NA|TRBV28|TRBJ1-5|14|NA
TGTGCCAGCAGTTTTTTGGCTAGCAATCAGCCCCAGCATTTT
CASSFLASNQPQHF
>NA|TRBV24-1|TRBJ1-2|16|NA
TGTGCCACCAGTGACAAAACCGAGGAGGGAATCTATGGCTACACCTTC
CATSDKTEEGIYGYTF
>once|TRBV14|TRBJ1-5|14|NA
TGTGCCAGCAGCCAAGGCGGTCCCCATCAGCCCCAGCATTTT
CASSQGGPHQPQHF
>NA|TRBV19|TRBJ1-6|15|TRBD1
TGTGCCAGTAGTATGTTTGGGACAGGAGACTCACCCCTCCACTTT
CASSMFGTGDSPLHF
>NA|TRBV24-1|TRBJ2-5|12|NA
TGTGCCACCAGTGATCCGTCGGAGGCCCAGTACTTC
CATSDPSEAQYF
>NA|TRBV28|TRBJ2-6|19|TRBD1
TGTGCCAGCAGCCCACGGCAGGGACAGGGGGCCTCTGGGGCCAACGTGCTGACTTTC
CASSPRQGQGASGANVLTF
>once|TRBV15|TRBJ1-2|15|TRBD1
TGTGCCACCAGCAGAGAGCAGGGGGATCATTATGGCTACACCTTC
CATSREQGDHYGYTF
>NA|TRBV5-1|TRBJ2-7|13|NA
TGCGCCAGCAGCGAGGGGGAGAGGTACGAGCAGTACTTC
CASSEGERYEQYF
>NA|TRBV27|TRBJ2-5|16|TRBD2
TGTGCCAGCAGTGGACGGACTAGCGGGATTCAAGAGACCCAGTACTTC
CASSGRTSGIQETQYF
>NA|TRBV7-2|TRBJ1-5|13|NA
TGTGCCAGCAGCCCATGGGCCCAGCAGCCCCAGCATTTT
CASSPWAQQPQHF
>NA|TRBV5-1|TRBJ1-1|14|NA
TGCGCCAGCAGCCGCATCGTGGGGGGCACTGAAGCTTTCTTT
CASSRIVGGTEAFF
>NA|TRBV7-3|TRBJ2-3|17|TRBD2
TGTGCCAGCAGCTTAGTAGCGGGAGGTAGGGGCACAGATACGCAGTATTTT
CASSLVAGGRGTDTQYF
>NA|TRBV11-3|TRBJ2-1|12|TRBD2
TGTGCCAGCGGGAGGGCCGACAATGAGCAGTTCTTC
CASGRADNEQFF
>NA|TRBV6-5|TRBJ1-2|13|NA
TGTGCCAGCACCTCCGCGGGTCTGGGGGGCTACACCTTC
CASTSAGLGGYTF
>once|TRBV28|TRBJ1-2|13|TRBD1
TGTGCCAGCAGTTTATCAGACAGGGAAGGCTACACCTTC
CASSLSDREGYTF